The 25 T cell receptor beta chains listed next were all sequenced from one sample in a study of regulatory and conventional T cells in RAG deficiency. Sequencing was performed with immunoSEQ multiplex PCR; in TCRdb, only in-frame clones are kept and a portion is missing. The repertoire consists of thousands of clones, with 75% to 85% occurring once and the leading ten covering around a third. The data also belong to a second study, concerning regulatory T cells. This second study says: Primers: 52 TRBV forward and 13 TRBJ reverse.

The sample comprised CD8+ T cells sorted from blood. The receptors originated from a human donor in good health.

The chain is built from TRBV19 and TRBJ2-6; 8 nucleotides agree with TRBD1. V was pared by 4 bases and J by 0 bases, with 5 bases of the junction left unmatched. Looked up from germline, CDR1 is LNHDA and CDR2 is SQIVND (reference sequence). The CDR3 loop spans 17 amino acids. This chain's CDR3 is CASSKGRGRSGANVLTF. In DNA, the CDR3 is TGTGCCAGTAGTAAGGGCAGGGGGCGCTCTGGGGCCAACGTCCTGACTTTC.

This chain links TRBV2 with TRBJ2-5; 9 nucleotides align to TRBD2. Germline V CDR1 and CDR2: SNHLY, FYNNEI. CDR3 size: 14 residues. Trimming removed 2 bases from V and 2 bases from J; junction bases left unmatched: 0. CDR3 DNA sequence: TGTGCCAGCAGTGAACTAGCGGGGCAAGAGACCCAGTACTTC. Residues: CASSELAGQETQYF.

The genes are TRBV7-6 and TRBJ1-1, with TRBD1 identical over 10 bases. There are 14 residues in the CDR3. Germline V gives CDR1 SGHVS, CDR2 FNYEAQ. With V trimmed by 6 bases and J by 6 bases, 7 bases remained unmatched. DNA for the CDR3: TGTGCCAGCAGTAACCGGGACAGGGGCTCTGAAGCTTTCTTT. It yields the protein CASSNRDRGSEAFF.

V and J are TRBV2 and TRBJ1-2, with 8 bases identical to TRBD1. Germline lookup yields CDR1 SNHLY and CDR2 FYNNEI. The junction had 6 bases not matched to a gene; V was cut back by 4 bases and J by 2 bases. The CDR3 is 15 residues long. DNA for the CDR3: TGTGCCAGCAGTGCTCGGGACAGGCAGAACTATGGCTACACCTTC. It is translated as CASSARDRQNYGYTF. The variable domain in full, completed from reference TRBV2 and TRBJ1-2, reads EPEVTQTPSHQVTQMGQEVILRCVPISNHLYFYWYRQILGQKVEFLVSFYNNEISEKSEIFDDQFSVERPDGSNFTLKIRSTKLEDSAMYFCASSARDRQNYGYTFGSGTRLTVV.

This chain uses TRBV6-1 with TRBJ2-3; no clear D. Germline-derived CDR1 and CDR2 are MNHNS and SASEGT. Trimming cost V 10 bases and J 5 bases, with 22 bases left between them. There are 15 residues in the CDR3. The CDR3: CATLPVDVIRDTQYF. CDR3 nucleotides: TGTGCCACCCTACCTGTGGACGTTATAAGAGATACGCAGTATTTT.

A note on this clone: The sample holds other DNA sequences that translate to the same CDR3. V is TRBV11-2 and J is TRBJ1-5; D possibly corresponds to TRBD1 (6 bases). The CDR3 is made up of 15 amino acids. V lost 1 base, J lost 4 bases, and 11 bases lay in between. Per germline, CDR1 SGHAT and CDR2 FQNNGV. CDR3 amino acids: CASSLGPGDNQPQHF. The CDR3 nucleotides read TGTGCCAGCAGCTTAGGGCCAGGGGATAATCAGCCCCAGCATTTT.

Worth noting for this clone: The junction does not match germline at one end; this may be a read error. The gene calls are TRBV10-3 and TRBJ1-3, with 7 bases fitting TRBD1. The CDR3 is 17 amino acids. Germline lookup yields CDR1 ENHRY and CDR2 SYGVKD. The CDR3 bases are TGTGCCGTCAGAGACAGGGCCCAGGGCGCCGGCGGAAACACCATATATTTT. Residues: CAVRDRAQGAGGNTIYF.

This chain links TRBV5-1 with TRBJ1-5; 7 nucleotides match TRBD1. V was pared by 3 bases and J by 4 bases, with 4 bases of the junction left unmatched. The CDR3 loop spans 14 amino acids. Germline V gene data show CDR1 as SGHRS and CDR2 as YFSETQ. In nucleotides, the CDR3 is TGCGCCAGCAGCTCAGGGGGTTCAAATCAGCCCCAGCATTTT. This encodes CASSSGGSNQPQHF. The whole variable domain, filled in from reference TRBV5-1 and TRBJ1-5, reads KAGVTQTPRYLIKTRGQQVTLSCSPISGHRSVSWYQQTPGQGLQFLFEYFSETQRNKGNFPGRFSGRQFSNSRSEMNVSTLELGDSALYLCASSSGGSNQPQHFGDGTRLSIL.

The chain couples TRBV5-1 to TRBJ2-1; 7 nucleotides agree with TRBD1. Germline trimming cut 4 bases from V and 7 bases from J; bases unmatched to any gene: 2. There are 12 residues in the CDR3. CDR1 and CDR2 from the germline V gene are SGHRS and YFSETQ. CDR3 bases: TGCGCCAGCAGCCAACAGGGGAATGAGCAGTTCTTC. Translating it yields CASSQQGNEQFF.

The CDR3 loop is CASSPGWGRAEDTQYF. The CDR3 DNA is TGTGCCAGCAGCCCAGGTTGGGGGAGGGCCGAAGATACGCAGTATTTT. The V call is TRBV9, the J call TRBJ2-3, with TRBD2 matching over 7 bases. CDR3 length equals 16 residues. V lost 4 bases to trimming and J lost 5 bases; unmatched junction nucleotides: 13. Germline assignment: CDR1 SGDLS and CDR2 YYNGEE.

V is TRBV27 and J is TRBJ1-3; TRBD1 agrees at 9 bases. This CDR3 comprises 16 residues. Trimming removed 5 bases from V and 0 bases from J; junction bases left unmatched: 5. Germline values: CDR1 MNHEY, CDR2 SMNVEV (reference sequence). The CDR3 nucleotides are TGTGCCAGCAGTCCCACAGGGGGCACCTCTGGAAACACCATATATTTT. Translating it yields CASSPTGGTSGNTIYF.

The chain carries TRBV19 and TRBJ2-1; 8 nucleotides match TRBD2. Germline CDR1 LNHDA, CDR2 SQIVND (reference sequence). V lost 3 bases and J lost 9; bases outside the gene matches: 1. CDR3 length: 12 amino acids. CDR3 loop: CASSIGLAEQFF. The CDR3 coding sequence is TGTGCCAGTAGTATTGGACTAGCTGAGCAGTTCTTC.

V is TRBV6-1 and J is TRBJ1-5; the D is unclear. Trimming stripped 3 bases from V and 1 base from J, with 7 bases between. Germline CDR1 MNHNS, CDR2 SASEGT. The CDR3 runs to 14 residues. The CDR3 region is CASSDLWSNQPQHF. CDR3 in DNA: TGTGCCAGCAGTGACCTGTGGAGCAATCAGCCCCAGCATTTT.

Only a few counts were recorded for this clone. The CDR3 DNA is TGTGCCCAGGCCGACGGACGCAATCAGCCCCAGCATTTT. Amino acids: CAQADGRNQPQHF. V is TRBV2 and J is TRBJ1-5; D gene ambiguous. Trimming removed 11 bases at V and 2 bases at J, with 13 bases between. The CDR3 contains 13 residues. CDR1 and CDR2 (germline): SNHLY, FYNNEI. Full variable domain (missing parts from reference TRBV2 and TRBJ1-5): EPEVTQTPSHQVTQMGQEVILRCVPISNHLYFYWYRQILGQKVEFLVSFYNNEISEKSEIFDDQFSVERPDGSNFTLKIRSTKLEDSAMYFCAQADGRNQPQHFGDGTRLSIL.

This clone was seen only a few times. The V and J genes are TRBV28 and TRBJ2-1; unclear D gene. V lost 2 bases and J lost 8, with 7 bases in between. The germline V gene encodes CDR1 MDHEN and CDR2 SYDVKM. The CDR3 is 12 residues long. This chain's CDR3 is CASSLGLDEQFF. The CDR3 coding sequence is TGTGCCAGCAGTTTAGGGCTCGATGAGCAGTTCTTC.

The V gene is TRBV27, the J gene TRBJ1-1, with a tentative D call TRBD1 (5 bases). Trimming stripped 1 base from V and 0 bases from J, with 9 bases between. CDR1 MNHEY and CDR2 SMNVEV come from the germline V gene (reference sequence). This CDR3 region has 15 residues. The CDR3 sequence is CASSLYGALNTEAFF. The CDR3 nucleotides read TGTGCCAGCAGTTTATACGGGGCCCTGAACACTGAAGCTTTCTTT.

The gene calls are TRBV5-1 and TRBJ2-1; TRBD1 or TRBD2 may be the D gene (5 bases each). V was pared by 1 base and J by 6 bases, with 20 bases between. Germline loops: CDR1 SGHRS, CDR2 YFSETQ. This CDR3 comprises 17 residues. CDR3 nucleotide sequence: TGCGCCAGCAGCTTGAGGGGTGGGACGCCGGTGGGCAATGAGCAGTTCTTC. It codes for CASSLRGGTPVGNEQFF.

The rearrangement joins TRBV19 to TRBJ1-2, with D unclear. The germline gives CDR1 LNHDA, CDR2 SQIVND (reference sequence). The CDR3 is 13 residues long. Trimming stripped 3 bases from V and 1 base from J, with 6 bases between. The CDR3: CASSIRSNYGYTF. The CDR3 nucleotides are TGTGCCAGTAGTATCAGGAGTAACTATGGCTACACCTTC.

V is TRBV7-7 and J is TRBJ2-2; D gene ambiguous. The V end was cut by 3 bases, the J end by 1 base, with 6 bases between. Germline CDR1 SSHAT, CDR2 FNYEAQ (reference sequence). CDR3 length equals 14 residues. CDR3 residues: CASSFALNTGELFF. The CDR3 DNA is TGTGCCAGCAGCTTCGCGCTGAACACCGGGGAGCTGTTTTTT. Variable domain in full (rest from reference TRBV7-7 and TRBJ2-2): GAGVSQSPRYKVTKRGQDVTLRCDPISSHATLYWYQQALGQGPEFLTYFNYEAQPDKSGLPSDRFSAERPEGSISTLTIQRTEQRDSAMYRCASSFALNTGELFFGEGSRLTVL.

The chain has TRBV7-9 and TRBJ1-1; D uncertain. Trimming removed 2 bases from V and 6 bases from J, with 10 bases in between. This CDR3 region has 13 residues. Germline V lookup: CDR1 SEHNR, CDR2 FQNEAQ (reference sequence). The CDR3: CASSLIGLPEAFF. CDR3 DNA sequence: TGTGCCAGCAGCTTAATAGGGTTACCTGAAGCTTTCTTT.

This clone was recorded a few times. The chain uses TRBV2 and TRBJ2-1; 7 nucleotides match TRBD2. Germline V gene data show CDR1 as SNHLY and CDR2 as FYNNEI. The CDR3 contains 16 residues. J lost 2 bases, V lost 2 bases, and 6 bases had no gene match. The CDR3 sequence: CASSETGREPYNEQFF. For the CDR3, the DNA is TGTGCCAGCAGTGAAACGGGGCGGGAGCCCTACAATGAGCAGTTCTTC. The full variable domain, with the rest looked up from reference TRBV2 and TRBJ2-1, is EPEVTQTPSHQVTQMGQEVILRCVPISNHLYFYWYRQILGQKVEFLVSFYNNEISEKSEIFDDQFSVERPDGSNFTLKIRSTKLEDSAMYFCASSETGREPYNEQFFGPGTRLTVL.

V is TRBV27 and J is TRBJ2-7; the match to TRBD1 covers 9 bases. This CDR3 region has 13 residues. The ends lost 4 bases at V and 3 bases at J; junction bases unmatched: 1. Germline CDR1 MNHEY, CDR2 SMNVEV (reference sequence). CDR3 DNA: TGTGCCAGCAGTTGGGGACAGGGCTACGAGCAGTACTTC. Translation: CASSWGQGYEQYF.

This clone was detected a few times. The genes are TRBV27 and TRBJ2-5; TRBD2 agrees at 9 bases. Per germline, CDR1 MNHEY and CDR2 SMNVEV (reference sequence). J lost 5 bases, V lost 3 bases, and 7 bases had no gene match. There are 15 residues in the CDR3. The CDR3 region has the DNA TGTGCCAGCAGTTTTATGCCTAGCGGGGTGGAGACCCAGTACTTC. Protein: CASSFMPSGVETQYF.

V gene TRBV2 combines with J gene TRBJ2-2; no clear D. This CDR3 is built from 14 residues. Germline CDR1 is SNHLY and CDR2 is FYNNEI. The V and J ends lost 7 bases and 6 bases respectively, with 15 bases between them. The CDR3 reads CASTPLQSPGELFF. CDR3 DNA: TGTGCCAGCACTCCCCTCCAAAGTCCCGGGGAGCTGTTTTTT.

This clone was picked up one time. J is TRBJ2-1 and V is TRBV19, with 7 bases fitting TRBD1. Losses at the gene ends were 3 bases for V and 2 bases for J; bases not matched to a gene: 4. Germline V gene data show CDR1 as LNHDA and CDR2 as SQIVND (reference sequence). The CDR3 runs to 15 residues. In DNA form, the CDR3 reads TGTGCCAGTAGTATTGTGACAGGGCCCTACAATGAGCAGTTCTTC. The encoded protein is CASSIVTGPYNEQFF.